The next 4 T cell receptor beta chains were all read from a single sample in a study of blood T cell repertoires in COVID-19. Some clones are missing from TCRdb's copy, which holds only in-frame ones; the method was immunoSEQ multiplex PCR. Among 50,000 to 70,000 clones listed, under 85% were seen once. The sample taken for sequencing was peripheral blood. All receptors derive from a man between 60 and 75 years old with acute or convalescent COVID-19.

This sequence joins TRBV7-3 and TRBJ1-6; a possible D gene is TRBD1 (6 bases). The V and J ends lost 5 bases and 8 bases respectively, with 16 bases between them. The germline gives CDR1 SGHTA, CDR2 FQGTGA. The CDR3 covers 15 residues. The CDR3 spells CASSPSTGIYSPLHF. The CDR3 DNA sequence: TGTGCCAGCAGCCCGAGCACAGGGATCTATTCACCCCTCCACTTT.

V and J are TRBV6-5 and TRBJ1-1; TRBD1 matches at 7 bases. With V trimmed by 6 bases and J by 7 bases, 8 bases remained unmatched. The CDR3 runs 13 residues. Germline V gives CDR1 MNHEY, CDR2 SVGAGI. The CDR3 bases are TGTGCCAGCAGCAGGGGGATTAGGGGTGAAGCTTTCTTT. Translating gives CASSRGIRGEAFF.

This clone occurred a few times. The chain recombines TRBV4-1 with TRBJ1-3, with TRBD1 identical over 7 bases. The V gene end was trimmed by 1 base and the J gene end by 0 bases; junction bases not matched to a gene: 6. The V gene's germline CDR1 is MGHRA and CDR2 YSYEKL. The CDR3 runs to 17 residues. CDR3 residues: CASSQGLTGLSGNTIYF. DNA of the CDR3: TGCGCCAGCAGCCAAGGCCTGACAGGGCTCTCTGGAAACACCATATATTTT.

In this sample, this clone turned up once. The J gene is TRBJ1-6, the V gene TRBV5-1; D is possibly TRBD1 (5 bases). This CDR3 is 15 amino acids long. Looked up from germline, CDR1 is SGHRS and CDR2 is YFSETQ. V was shortened by 7 bases and J by 7 bases, with 18 bases between the two germline ends. The chain's CDR3 is CASGPGEGMNSPLHF. The CDR3, as DNA: TGCGCCAGCGGGCCGGGGGAAGGGATGAATTCACCCCTCCACTTT. The whole variable domain, filled in from reference TRBV5-1 and TRBJ1-6, reads KAGVTQTPRYLIKTRGQQVTLSCSPISGHRSVSWYQQTPGQGLQFLFEYFSETQRNKGNFPGRFSGRQFSNSRSEMNVSTLELGDSALYLCASGPGEGMNSPLHFGNGTRLTVT.